This TCR beta chain emerged from a study of blood T cell repertoires in COVID-19. Study in general: Some COVID-19 samples were acute and others convalescent; all came from the United States, Italy and Spain. PBMCs, B-cell-depleted T cells, or T cells provided the cDNA or gDNA that made up the material.

Germline values: CDR1 SGHRS, CDR2 YFSETQ. The length of the CDR3 is 15 residues. The V gene lost 4 bases and the J gene lost 1 base, with 9 bases spanning the gap. Per the study methods: By means of reference gene primer amplification, nucleated cell counts were estimated. TCRdb keeps only in-frame clones here, not all; method: immunoSEQ multiplex PCR. V, J and clone size reflect that table, while D and trimming were determined from the DNA. The table has hundreds of thousands of clones, over 70% seen once. This clone turned up a few times. Sequencing was performed on peripheral blood. The TCR comes from a human donor in a cohort sampled during active COVID-19. The chain carries TRBV5-1 and TRBJ2-6; perhaps TRBD2 as D (5 bases). The CDR3 is CASSEDSSGANVLTF. The CDR3 bases are TGCGCCAGCAGCGAGGACTCTTCTGGGGCCAACGTCCTGACTTTC.